This T cell receptor (beta chain) was profiled in a study of blood T cell repertoires in COVID-19. Per the original methods: Cell counts per sample came from amplifying reference gene primers. The repertoire was sequenced with immunoSEQ multiplex PCR; TCRdb's copy has only in-frame clones and lacks some. V, J and clone size derive from that table, while D and trimming were established from the DNA sequence. The sample contains about 68,000 clones, almost 85% of which appear only once. CDR1 is SGHKS and CDR2 is YYEKEE in the germline V gene (reference sequence). CDR3 size: 17 residues. Trimming cost V 0 bases and J 0 bases, with 14 bases left between them.

The TCR was taken from a man aged 50-59 years with active COVID-19. The sample was peripheral blood. The chain employs TRBV5-5 and TRBJ2-3; weak D call: TRBD2 (6 bases). CDR3 in amino acids: CASSLAGVMSSTDTQYF. The CDR3 coding sequence is TGTGCCAGCAGCTTGGCGGGGGTGATGTCTAGCACAGATACGCAGTATTTT.